The clone carrying this T cell receptor beta chain has a single count. Authors' data handling: Cell counts per sample came from amplifying reference gene primers. TCRdb's copy holds only in-frame clones and misses some; the assay was immunoSEQ multiplex PCR. V, J and clone size derive from that table, while D and trimming were established from the DNA sequence. The table includes tens of thousands of clones, roughly 91% detected once. The sample is drawn from a study of blood T cell repertoires in COVID-19. Study-wide context: Samples of COVID-19 (acute and convalescent) were obtained from the United States, Italy and Spain. Nucleic acid was either cDNA or gDNA, and it came from T cells, B-cell-depleted T cells, or PBMCs.

This CDR3 spans 18 amino acids. The V and J ends lost 0 bases and 0 bases respectively, with 17 bases between them. CDR1 is SGHTA and CDR2 is FQGTGA in the germline V gene. The TCR was taken from a human donor in a cohort sampled during active COVID-19. Sequences were obtained from peripheral blood. This chain links TRBV7-3 with TRBJ1-1, with D unclear. The CDR3 nucleotides read TGTGCCAGCAGCTTAACGGGCCCTTTAGCGCCTATGAACACTGAAGCTTTCTTT. It codes for CASSLTGPLAPMNTEAFF.